This is a list of T cell receptor beta chains from one sample in a study of blood T cell repertoires in COVID-19. Sequencing used immunoSEQ multiplex PCR; TCRdb keeps in-frame clones, though not all of them. In the table there are roughly 66,000 clones, about 86% of which are singletons. Sequenced material: peripheral blood. Every receptor here comes from a woman aged 60-75 years with acute or convalescent COVID-19. CDR3s include the opening cysteine and the closing phenylalanine or tryptophan. D genes are given only for firm matches. Expanded clones are given a class, and other clones once, few, many or no size at all.

cdr3_nt	cdr3_aa	clone_size	j_call	v_call	d_call
TGCAGCGTTGAAACGTCTTGGGGCCGAAACACCATATATTTT	CSVETSWGRNTIYF	NA	TRBJ1-3	TRBV29-1	NA
TGCGCCAGCAGCTCAGGACGGGGGAGTGAAAAACTGTTTTTT	CASSSGRGSEKLFF	NA	TRBJ1-4	TRBV5-1	NA
TGCGCCAGCAGTGAGGGGGGCCTTCACGAGGAGCAGTACTTC	CASSEGGLHEEQYF	NA	TRBJ2-7	TRBV10-1	NA
TGTGCCACCAGTGATTTCATCGGGTACCAGTCCAATCAGCCCCAGCATTTT	CATSDFIGYQSNQPQHF	NA	TRBJ1-5	TRBV24-1	NA
TGTGCCAGCAGCGCGGGACAGATTAACACTGAAGCTTTCTTT	CASSAGQINTEAFF	few	TRBJ1-1	TRBV5-4	TRBD1
TGTGCCAGCAGACAGATCATGAACACTGAAGCTTTCTTT	CASRQIMNTEAFF	NA	TRBJ1-1	TRBV3-1/TRBV3-2	NA
TGTGCCAGCAGCCAAGATCTTACAGAGACTGAAGCTTTCTTT	CASSQDLTETEAFF	NA	TRBJ1-1	TRBV3-1/TRBV3-2	NA
TGTGCCAGTAGTATTGAGGGTGCCTTCTTCTCTGGGGCCAACGTCCTGACTTTC	CASSIEGAFFSGANVLTF	NA	TRBJ2-6	TRBV19	NA
TGTGCCAGCATTTCTGGACAGTCCTACGAGCAGTACTTC	CASISGQSYEQYF	NA	TRBJ2-7	TRBV6-5	NA
TGTGCCACCAGTGATTACAGGCGGGATACGCAGTATTTT	CATSDYRRDTQYF	NA	TRBJ2-3	TRBV24-1	NA
TGTGCCAGCAGCTTACCAGTCTACAATGAGCAGTTCTTC	CASSLPVYNEQFF	NA	TRBJ2-1	TRBV11-2	NA
TGTGCCAGCAGTCGCGGGACTAGCGGGGGGGCATCGGTTGAGCAGTTCTTC	CASSRGTSGGASVEQFF	few	TRBJ2-1	TRBV3-1/TRBV3-2	TRBD2
TGTGCCAGCAGCGTAGATGCGCGGGGGATCACAGATACGCAGTATTTT	CASSVDARGITDTQYF	NA	TRBJ2-3	TRBV9	TRBD2
TGCGCCAGCAGCGCAGGACTAGAGCCCGGGGCCAACGTCCTGACTTTC	CASSAGLEPGANVLTF	NA	TRBJ2-6	TRBV5-1	TRBD2
TGTGCCATCAGTGAAGGACAGGGGGTGGCCACCGGGGAGCTGTTTTTT	CAISEGQGVATGELFF	NA	TRBJ2-2	TRBV10-3	TRBD1
TGTGCCAGCAGCTTAGGCGCGGGGGCCTACAATGAGCAGTTCTTC	CASSLGAGAYNEQFF	NA	TRBJ2-1	TRBV11-3	TRBD2
TGCAGCGTTCTCGGAGGCTGGAACACTGAAGCTTTCTTT	CSVLGGWNTEAFF	NA	TRBJ1-1	TRBV29-1	NA
TGTGCCAGCAGCTTAGGTTGGGGAGGCACTGAAGCTTTCTTT	CASSLGWGGTEAFF	NA	TRBJ1-1	TRBV11-1	NA
TGTGCCAGCAGTTACTCCCAGGCCGCCCTAATTTACAATGAGCAGTTCTTC	CASSYSQAALIYNEQFF	NA	TRBJ2-1	TRBV6-2/TRBV6-3	NA
TGTGCCAGCAGCGTCGGGACTTATAATTCACCCCTCCACTTT	CASSVGTYNSPLHF	NA	TRBJ1-6	TRBV9	NA
TGCGCCAGCAGCCTGTATCTAGCGGGGGGAAATAGGGCAGATACGCAGTATTTT	CASSLYLAGGNRADTQYF	NA	TRBJ2-3	TRBV4-1	TRBD2
TGTGCCAGCAGTTACTCGAGCGGGGAGACTGAAGCTTTCTTT	CASSYSSGETEAFF	NA	TRBJ1-1	TRBV6-6	NA
TGTGCCAGCAGCCCTCAACCGGGGTCTGGAAACACCATATATTTT	CASSPQPGSGNTIYF	NA	TRBJ1-3	TRBV11-2	NA
TGTGCCAGCAGTCCTCAGGGGGGCTTTGTGGGCTACACCTTC	CASSPQGGFVGYTF	NA	TRBJ1-2	TRBV6-5	TRBD1
TGTGCCAGCAGCTTAGGGGACAGGATTAACTATGGCTACACCTTC	CASSLGDRINYGYTF	NA	TRBJ1-2	TRBV7-2	TRBD1
TGTGCCACCAGTGATTTGAGACAGGGGTATGGCTACACCTTC	CATSDLRQGYGYTF	NA	TRBJ1-2	TRBV24-1	TRBD1
TGTGCCAGTCGGACGACAGGAGACACTGAAGCTTTCTTT	CASRTTGDTEAFF	NA	TRBJ1-1	TRBV19	NA
TGTGCCGGCACAGGGGCCCCCGGAAACACCATATATTTT	CAGTGAPGNTIYF	NA	TRBJ1-3	TRBV30	TRBD1
TGCACCAATACGACTAGCGGGGGGGCCGCGGCCAAAAACATTCAGTACTTC	CTNTTSGGAAAKNIQYF	NA	TRBJ2-4	TRBV1	NA
TGCAGTGCTAGTGACGGGACAGGGCACACTGAAGCTTTCTTT	CSASDGTGHTEAFF	few	TRBJ1-1	TRBV20-1	TRBD1
TGCGCCAGTTTATTGAACACTGAAGCTTTCTTT	CASLLNTEAFF	NA	TRBJ1-1	TRBV10-2	NA
TGCAGCGTCGTGGTCGAGTGGGGGGCCTACGAGCAGTACTTC	CSVVVEWGAYEQYF	NA	TRBJ2-7	TRBV29-1	NA
TGTGCCAGCAGCCCTTCGGGACAGAGATTGAACACTGAAGCTTTCTTT	CASSPSGQRLNTEAFF	NA	TRBJ1-1	TRBV3-1/TRBV3-2	TRBD1
TGTGCCAGCAGCCCTCATGATTCGCGGGGGCGGGGAAATACGCAGTATTTT	CASSPHDSRGRGNTQYF	NA	TRBJ2-3	TRBV9	NA
TGCGCCGGGAGAACTACCCCTAAATTGGACAGGGGCAATCAGCCCCAGCATTTT	CAGRTTPKLDRGNQPQHF	NA	TRBJ1-5	TRBV5-1	TRBD1
TGTGCCAGCAGGAAACTAGACGGCAGCGGGGAGCTGTTTTTT	CASRKLDGSGELFF	NA	TRBJ2-2	TRBV7-8	NA
TGTGCCAGCAGTGAATATAGGGGGTCGGGCTACACCTTC	CASSEYRGSGYTF	NA	TRBJ1-2	TRBV6-1	NA
TGTGCCAGCAGCTCCGGGACAGGGGGTTTCGACACTGAAGCTTTCTTT	CASSSGTGGFDTEAFF	few	TRBJ1-1	TRBV7-9	TRBD1
TGTGCCACCAGTGACCCACGGAGCAATCAGCCCCAGCATTTT	CATSDPRSNQPQHF	NA	TRBJ1-5	TRBV24-1	NA
TGCGCCAGCAGTCAGGCGACTAGCGGGTCTTCCTACGAGCAGTACTTC	CASSQATSGSSYEQYF	NA	TRBJ2-7	TRBV23-1	TRBD2
TGCGCCAGCAGCCAAGGGACAGGGGGCCCCGATACGCAGTATTTT	CASSQGTGGPDTQYF	once	TRBJ2-3	TRBV4-1	TRBD1
TGTGCCAGCAGCCCAGCCCAGGGCTTTTATGGCTACACCTTC	CASSPAQGFYGYTF	NA	TRBJ1-2	TRBV11-1	NA
TGCGCCAGCAGCCAGTCCGGGACTTACGGAAACACCATATATTTT	CASSQSGTYGNTIYF	NA	TRBJ1-3	TRBV4-1	NA
TGCGCCAGCAGTCAAGTGATTCAGCAGCCCCAGCATTTT	CASSQVIQQPQHF	NA	TRBJ1-5	TRBV23-1	NA
TGTGCCAGCACTATGGGGACAGGGAGGATGGGAGCTTTCTTT	CASTMGTGRMGAFF	NA	TRBJ1-1	TRBV7-8	TRBD1
TGTGCCTGGAGTGTCGATCAGCTAGCGGGGGAAGGTGTTACGCAGTATTTT	CAWSVDQLAGEGVTQYF	NA	TRBJ2-3	TRBV30	TRBD2
TGCGCCAGCAGCCCCGGGACTAGGGGAGAGCAGTTCTTC	CASSPGTRGEQFF	once	TRBJ2-1	TRBV5-1	TRBD2
TGTGCCACCAGTGATTGGCAGGGCAGCGAGCAGTACTTC	CATSDWQGSEQYF	many	TRBJ2-7	TRBV24-1	NA